This T cell receptor (beta chain) was captured in a study of a mutant IDH1 vaccine in newly diagnosed glioma (dated by TCRdb to the early 2020s). For the study in its entirety: Eight vaccinations were administered to patients in weeks 1, 3, 5, 7, 11, 15, 19 and 23, corresponding to visits V03 through V10. Vaccination was initiated 4-6 weeks after radiotherapy alone, or concurrently with temozolomide cycles in the chemotherapy-containing groups. Peripheral blood samples were drawn at six visits, namely V03 (baseline), V05, V07, V10, V12 and V13. Prior to enrollment, patients had been given standard therapy consisting of radiotherapy alone, temozolomide alone, or radiochemotherapy with temozolomide, with the combination given to most patients. Of the roughly 33 treated patients, about 62% were male and approximately 40% were female, and the mean age was roughly 40 years. Longitudinal TCRB deep sequencing was performed for 20 to 30 treated patients wherever samples were available for exploratory analyses. General study outcomes and caveats: Vaccine-induced immune responses across multiple MHC alleles were detected in around 92% of patients. Selection of PBMC samples for TCRB deep sequencing was based on availability. The authors noted that analyses of patient blood samples could not be reproduced because of sample limitations. Changes in the top peripheral T cell clonotypes picked up by TCRB sequencing did not appear to be linked to pseudoprogression.

A remark on this clone: Its binding antigen is unknown. No quality values exist for individual bases; no much larger clone is one base distant.

Based on the germline V gene (reference sequence), the CDR1 and CDR2 sequences are PRHDT and FYEKMQ. V gives up 0 bases and J gives up 6 bases, and the segment between their germline ends measures 9 bases. The CDR3 has 13 amino acids, counting the end cysteine and phenylalanine. CDR3 DNA is the only sequence kept; it has 39 bases, read in frame from the first base. Library generation was performed with the immunoSEQ multiplex PCR assay. Following the manufacturer's protocol, the hsTCRB Kit was used to amplify rearranged TCR beta chain sequences. Sequencing of TCRB libraries was carried out on an Illumina MiSeq. The original methods were these. The kit vendor's proprietary platform handled demultiplexing, trimming and gene mapping. What TCRdb holds here is the immuneACCESS table cut down to in-frame rearrangements. Part of the clones is not present; checked against another copy, under half of the missing clones reflect an unresolved V gene, and the others are unexplained. V and J calls plus clone size are reproduced from that table; the DNA served to infer D and trimming. The sample table contains roughly 40,000 clones; only one count was recorded for approximately 83% of them. The ten largest clones capture roughly 1.8% of the sample.

The time point label for this specimen denotes: week 5, during vaccination. Every vaccine dose consisted of 300 ug of a 20-mer mutant IDH1 peptide in Montanide, administered subcutaneously together with topical imiquimod. Donors had newly diagnosed WHO grade 3 or 4 IDH1-mutant astrocytomas with loss of nuclear ATRX. The samples were drawn from NOA16, a multicentre, single-arm, open-label phase I trial in Germany that tested a mutant IDH1 peptide vaccine in humans for the first time. Genomic DNA for TCRB sequencing was isolated from EDTA blood with the DNeasy Blood and Tissue Kit. The chain joins TRBV13 to TRBJ2-7, with the D gene call left open. The sequences come from PBMCs, collected from a glioma patient whose treatment included an IDH1 peptide vaccine. The receptor was isolated from a man between 40 and 49 years old with glioma. At the DNA level, the sequence is TGTGCCAGCAGCTTAGGGACCCTCTTCGAGCAGTACTTC. It translates to CASSLGTLFEQYF.